Presented here are 17 T cell receptor beta chains from one specimen sequenced in a study of blood T cell repertoires in COVID-19. The data were produced by immunoSEQ multiplex PCR, yet TCRdb's version contains in-frame clones alone and is incomplete. The sample carries tens of thousands of clones, roughly 86% recorded once. The sequenced material came from peripheral blood. These receptors came from an elderly man with active COVID-19.

The V call is TRBV10-3, the J call TRBJ2-2; 14 positions agree with TRBD2. This CDR3 has 19 amino acids. Trimming removed 2 bases from V and 3 bases from J; junction bases left unmatched: 8. Germline values: CDR1 ENHRY, CDR2 SYGVKD. CDR3 sequence reads: CAISEGLAGGHVDTGELFF. The CDR3 DNA follows: TGTGCCATCAGTGAGGGACTAGCGGGAGGTCATGTTGACACCGGGGAGCTGTTTTTT.

J is TRBJ2-3 and V is TRBV18; a weak D match, TRBD1 (5 bases). Trimming removed 2 bases at V and 3 bases at J, with 12 bases between. Per germline, CDR1 KGHSH and CDR2 LQKENI. The CDR3 runs to 15 residues. The CDR3 region has the DNA TGTGCCAGCTCACCAGCAGACAAGGGGACAGATACGCAGTATTTT. This codes for CASSPADKGTDTQYF.

The chain carries TRBV24-1 and TRBJ1-2; D possibly corresponds to TRBD1 (6 bases). The germline V gene has CDR1 KGHDR and CDR2 SFDVKD. Trimming pared 3 bases from V and 3 bases from J, leaving 10 bases between. The CDR3 spans 14 residues. CDR3 amino acids: CATSDKQGDYGYTF. CDR3 DNA: TGTGCCACCAGTGATAAACAGGGAGACTATGGCTACACCTTC.

This chain links TRBV18 with TRBJ2-5; maybe TRBD2 (5 bases). Between the trimmed V and J ends, which lost 2 bases and 1 base, there was a span of 11 bases. Germline CDR1 and CDR2: KGHSH and LQKENI. The CDR3 covers 15 residues. The CDR3 DNA sequence: TGTGCCAGCTCACCATCTGAGGGATCCCAAGAGACCCAGTACTTC. This encodes CASSPSEGSQETQYF.

The V call is TRBV7-8, the J call TRBJ2-7, with TRBD2 matching 10 bases. The CDR3 consists of 15 residues. V gave up 2 bases and J gave up 1 base; unmatched junction bases: 2. Germline CDR1 is SGHVS and CDR2 is FQNEAQ. CDR3: CASSLLAGDSYEQYF. CDR3 nucleotide sequence: TGTGCCAGCAGCTTACTAGCGGGAGATTCCTACGAGCAGTACTTC.

The chain is built from TRBV12-3 or TRBV12-4 and TRBJ1-2; D remains unclear. The CDR3 is 12 amino acids. The ends were cut back, 2 bases at V and 7 bases at J, with 8 bases in the middle. CDR3 protein: CASSLFEGGYTF. CDR3 in DNA: TGTGCCAGCAGTTTATTCGAGGGTGGCTACACCTTC.

The chain is built from TRBV19 and TRBJ1-2; D might be TRBD1 (5 bases). V was cut by 8 bases and J by 0 bases, with 10 bases left in between. Germline values: CDR1 LNHDA, CDR2 SQIVND (reference sequence). The CDR3 covers 13 residues. The CDR3 nucleotides read TGTGCCAGTGCTGACAGAACTAACTATGGCTACACCTTC. Protein: CASADRTNYGYTF.

The V gene is TRBV2, the J gene TRBJ2-1; TRBD2 matches 12 bases. This CDR3 has 15 amino acids. V lost 3 bases, J lost 10 bases, and 7 bases stayed unmatched. Germline CDR1 SNHLY, CDR2 FYNNEI. Written as DNA, the CDR3 is TGTGCCAGCAGTGAGACTAGCGGGAGTGGGCCCGAGCAGTTCTTC. Translated, it gives CASSETSGSGPEQFF.

This clone was recorded only once. The chain carries TRBV9 and TRBJ2-7; 9 positions match TRBD1. The CDR3 runs 16 residues. J lost 2 bases, V lost 4 bases, and 10 bases had no gene match. CDR1 and CDR2 (germline): SGDLS, YYNGEE. The CDR3 DNA follows: TGTGCCAGCAGCCCAGACTTCGGGACAGGGACCTACGAGCAGTACTTC. The encoded protein is CASSPDFGTGTYEQYF.

The rearrangement uses TRBV3-1 (or the pseudogene TRBV3-2) and TRBJ2-5; 7 bases agree with TRBD2. V shed 4 bases and J 1 base; nucleotides not matched to a gene: 9. CDR3 length equals 16 residues. Germline-derived CDR1 and CDR2 are LGHDT and YNNKEL (reference sequence). CDR3 protein: CASSPRLGEGQETQYF. CDR3 DNA sequence: TGTGCCAGCAGCCCAAGGTTGGGGGAGGGCCAAGAGACCCAGTACTTC.

Only one count was recorded for this clone. The chain is built from TRBV20-1 and TRBJ2-7; TRBD2 aligns across 10 bases. Trimming cost V 3 bases and J 5 bases; bases outside gene matches: 4. Per the germline V gene, CDR1 is DFQATT and CDR2 is SNEGSKA (reference sequence). The CDR3 has 13 amino acids. For the CDR3, the DNA is TGCAGTGCTAGTCTAGCGGGAGCCAACGAGCAGTACTTC. This translates into CSASLAGANEQYF.

The chain carries TRBV11-2 and TRBJ2-3; D is unresolved. Germline V gene lookup returns CDR1 SGHAT and CDR2 FQNNGV. The V gene lost 7 bases and the J gene lost 4 bases, with 12 bases spanning the gap. The CDR3 is 13 amino acids. This chain's CDR3 is CASTRKPADTQYF. The CDR3 DNA follows: TGTGCCAGCACTCGCAAACCGGCAGATACGCAGTATTTT.

This clone occurred once. The chain has TRBV6-5 and TRBJ2-1, with 8 bases matching TRBD1. The V segment lost 0 bases and the J segment 9 bases; nucleotides outside the gene matches: 10. CDR1 is MNHEY and CDR2 is SVGAGI in the germline V gene. The length of the CDR3 is 16 residues. The CDR3 nucleotides are TGTGCCAGCAGTTACTCGAGTGGCAGGGGGCGGGGTGAGCAGTTCTTC. Its protein is CASSYSSGRGRGEQFF.

V and J are TRBV28 and TRBJ1-1; 7 bases are a match to TRBD1. The CDR3 has 14 amino acids. CDR1 is MDHEN, CDR2 SYDVKM, per germline. After removal of 5 bases from V and 0 bases from J, the junction contained 3 bases not matched to a gene. CDR3 coding DNA: TGTGCCAGCAGTACAGGGACAGTGAACACTGAAGCTTTCTTT. It encodes CASSTGTVNTEAFF. Supplemented by reference TRBV28 and TRBJ1-1, the full variable domain reads DVKVTQSSRYLVKRTGEKVFLECVQDMDHENMFWYRQDPGLGLRLIYFSYDVKMKEKGDIPEGYSVSREKKERFSLILESASTNQTSMYLCASSTGTVNTEAFFGQGTRLTVV.

This clone was detected a few times. The rearrangement joins TRBV7-3 to TRBJ1-2; D is unresolved. The CDR3 is 13 residues long. With 5 bases removed from V and 6 bases from J, the gap between germline ends came to 13 bases. CDR1 is SGHTA and CDR2 is FQGTGA in the germline V gene. The CDR3 loop reads CASSNGPNDGYTF. DNA for the CDR3: TGTGCCAGCAGCAATGGGCCAAATGATGGCTACACCTTC.

The chain recombines TRBV2 with TRBJ2-1; 8 nucleotides match TRBD2. This CDR3 contains 15 residues. Germline CDR1 is SNHLY and CDR2 is FYNNEI. V trimming: 6 bases; J trimming: 0 bases; junction bases outside the gene matches: 4. This CDR3 reads CASSVSGSSYNEQFF. The CDR3 DNA reads as TGTGCCAGCAGCGTGAGCGGGAGCTCCTACAATGAGCAGTTCTTC. The complete variable domain, with remaining parts taken from reference TRBV2 and TRBJ2-1, reads EPEVTQTPSHQVTQMGQEVILRCVPISNHLYFYWYRQILGQKVEFLVSFYNNEISEKSEIFDDQFSVERPDGSNFTLKIRSTKLEDSAMYFCASSVSGSSYNEQFFGPGTRLTVL.

The V call is TRBV14, the J call TRBJ1-2; possible D gene TRBD1, 6 bases. Germline lookup yields CDR1 SGHDN and CDR2 FVKESK. V was pared by 0 bases and J by 5 bases, with 16 bases between. The CDR3 loop spans 16 amino acids. This CDR3 reads CASSQELAGDEYGYTF. Here the CDR3 DNA reads TGTGCCAGCAGCCAAGAATTGGCAGGGGACGAGTATGGCTACACCTTC.